This TCR beta chain derives from a study of blood T cell repertoires in COVID-19. Using immunoSEQ multiplex PCR, the repertoire was profiled, and TCRdb retains in-frame clones only, with some absent. The sample yields about 290,000 clones, around 89% seen once. The sample taken for sequencing was peripheral blood. The TCR sequence derives from a man aged 35 to 55 with acute or convalescent COVID-19.

The CDR3 spells CASSLDLSYSPLHF. CDR3 coding DNA: TGTGCCAGCAGCTTAGATCTAAGCTATTCACCCCTCCACTTT. V usage is TRBV11-2 and J usage is TRBJ1-6; no reliable D call. The CDR3 sequence is 14 residues long. CDR1 and CDR2 from the germline V gene are SGHAT and FQNNGV. Trimming took 0 bases from V and 8 from J, leaving 8 bases between them.